This TCR beta chain was sequenced during a study of identical twins. This CDR3 has 16 residues. The trim removed 0 bases at V and 4 bases at J, leaving 7 bases unmatched. Germline values: CDR1 SGHRS, CDR2 YFSETQ. TCRdb reanalysed the 5' RACE reads using MiXCR and keeps one entry per CDR3 protein. Here the sample spans fewer than 250,000 distinct CDR3 sequences, roughly 7.5% being singletons. In addition, the sample was reused for a study of yellow fever vaccine responses in identical twins.

The rearrangement links TRBV5-1 to TRBJ2-5; 9 nucleotides match TRBD2. Sequencing was performed on memory (CD45RO+) T cells sorted from blood. The source of this sequence is a woman younger than 30 in good health. DNA of the CDR3: TGCGCCAGCAGCTTGGCCGGCGGGGGGGTAGGAGAGACCCAGTACTTC. Its protein is CASSLAGGGVGETQYF.